This T cell receptor beta chain was obtained from a study of CD8 T cells in Susac syndrome. Overall study findings and caveats: Individuals included in the TCR sequencing and HLA analysis were acknowledged by the study to be relatively few in number.

RNA totalling about 0.45 to 1 ug underwent reverse transcription with random hexamers. The method of amplification for TCR beta CDR3 was immunoSEQ multiplex PCR, covering 54 Vbeta and 13 Jbeta. MiXCR was run by TCRdb on the immunoSEQ multiplex PCR reads, yielding one entry per CDR3 protein. Of under 85,000 distinct CDR3 sequences in the sample, approximately 94% were seen once. This CDR3 region has 14 residues. Germline V gene lookup returns CDR1 PRHDT and CDR2 FYEKMQ (reference sequence). V lost 5 bases and J lost 8, with 15 bases in between. This clonotype was detected once. The antigen remains unidentified. CD8+ and CD4+ T cells from blood underwent TCR beta sequencing, which was carried out in a high-throughput format. Bulk CD8+ and CD4+ cells came from magnetic negative isolation; CD8+ TEMRA by FACS.

The clonotype originates from a human donor with multiple sclerosis. The V and J genes are TRBV13 and TRBJ1-4; D not certain. The sequencing sample was made of CD8+ T cells from PBMCs. Here the CDR3 reads CASSTGPGTEKLFF. The CDR3 DNA reads as TGTGCCAGCAGCACGGGCCCCGGTACAGAAAAACTGTTTTTT.